The subject of this entry is one T cell receptor beta chain. This entry is derived from a study of blood T cell repertoires in COVID-19. The CDR3 consists of 14 residues. With V trimmed by 6 bases and J by 2 bases, 5 bases remained unmatched. Germline CDR1 is MRHNA and CDR2 is SNTAGT. Generated by immunoSEQ multiplex PCR, the TCRdb table keeps only in-frame clones and is missing some. The table has fewer than 150,000 clones, 75% to 90% seen once. The genes are TRBV6-4 and TRBJ2-5; TRBD2 matches at 8 bases. Source material: peripheral blood. This sequence was found in a human donor in a cohort sampled during active COVID-19. Written as DNA, the CDR3 is TGTGCCAGCAGGAGCGGGGGAGAGCAAGAGACCCAGTACTTC. As protein: CASRSGGEQETQYF.